This passage covers 30 T cell receptor beta chains from one sample sequenced in a study of cytomegalovirus exposure and HLA in healthy donors. In the PCR, 60 Vbeta and 13 Jbeta primers were used. Sequencing used immunoSEQ multiplex PCR; TCRdb keeps in-frame clones, though not all of them. This listing includes 150,000 or so clones. Sequencing was carried out using PBMCs. Receptors were obtained from a woman aged 45 to 65 in good health and CMV-seronegative.

In the case of this clone: Additional DNA sequences in this sample encode the identical CDR3. The rearrangement joins TRBV5-1 to TRBJ1-2; TRBD1 matches 9 bases. The length of the CDR3 is 16 residues. V dropped 3 bases and J dropped 2; count of bases not matched to a gene: 8. Germline V gene data show CDR1 as SGHRS and CDR2 as YFSETQ. Written as DNA, the CDR3 is TGCGCCAGCAGCTGGACAGGGGATCCACTCAACTATGGCTACACCTTC. It codes for CASSWTGDPLNYGYTF. The whole variable domain, filled in from reference TRBV5-1 and TRBJ1-2, reads KAGVTQTPRYLIKTRGQQVTLSCSPISGHRSVSWYQQTPGQGLQFLFEYFSETQRNKGNFPGRFSGRQFSNSRSEMNVSTLELGDSALYLCASSWTGDPLNYGYTFGSGTRLTVV.

The rearrangement joins TRBV18 to TRBJ2-7; 10 bases fit TRBD1. The trim removed 6 bases at V and 2 bases at J, leaving 7 bases unmatched. Germline V CDR1 and CDR2: KGHSH, LQKENI. The CDR3 has 15 residues. CDR3: CASSLDRGSPYEQYF. CDR3 in DNA: TGTGCCAGCTCTTTGGACAGGGGGTCCCCCTACGAGCAGTACTTC.

CDR3 DNA: TGTGCCAGCAGCCAGGGACAGCAAGAGACCCAGTACTTC. It yields the protein CASSQGQQETQYF. V and J are TRBV7-9 and TRBJ2-5; 7 positions agree with TRBD1. Germline loops: CDR1 SEHNR, CDR2 FQNEAQ (reference sequence). J was trimmed by 2 bases and V by 5 bases; bases with no gene match: 2. The CDR3 covers 13 residues. The full variable domain, with the rest looked up from reference TRBV7-9 and TRBJ2-5, is DTGVSQNPRHKITKRGQNVTFRCDPISEHNRLYWYRQTLGQGPEFLTYFQNEAQLEKSRLLSDRFSAERPKGSFSTLEIQRTEQGDSAMYLCASSQGQQETQYFGPGTRLLVL.

J is TRBJ1-5 and V is TRBV28; no clear D gene. CDR1 and CDR2 from the germline V gene are MDHEN and SYDVKM. V was trimmed by 3 bases and J by 2 bases, leaving 8 bases between them. CDR3 length equals 14 residues. Written as DNA, the CDR3 is TGTGCCAGCAGTTTGCCGTTAGGCAATCAGCCCCAGCATTTT. Residues: CASSLPLGNQPQHF.

The rearrangement links TRBV6-5 to TRBJ1-1, with D maybe TRBD1 (6 bases). Germline CDR1 and CDR2: MNHEY and SVGAGI. The V end was cut by 2 bases, the J end by 4 bases, with 14 bases between. The CDR3 has 15 residues. CDR3 bases: TGTGCCAGCAGTTACAGGGTCGGGGGGCGCACTGAAGCTTTCTTT. It codes for CASSYRVGGRTEAFF.

The chain couples TRBV4-2 to TRBJ2-3; 7 bases line up with TRBD2. The V gene end was trimmed by 2 bases and the J gene end by 1 base; junction bases not matched to a gene: 3. Per the germline V gene, CDR1 is LGHNA and CDR2 is YNFKEQ. CDR3 length: 15 amino acids. CDR3 in DNA: TGTGCCAGCAGCCAAAAGGCGGGGGGCACAGATACGCAGTATTTT. As protein: CASSQKAGGTDTQYF.

The CDR3 loop is CASSPGLAALAFYEQYF. CDR3 coding DNA: TGCGCCAGCAGCCCCGGACTAGCGGCCTTAGCCTTCTACGAGCAGTACTTC. The chain employs TRBV4-3 and TRBJ2-7; 10 bases agree with TRBD2. Germline trimming cut 4 bases from V and 3 bases from J; bases unmatched to any gene: 12. Germline CDR1 reads LGHNA; CDR2 reads YSLEER. The CDR3 totals 17 residues.

The chain combines TRBV28 with TRBJ2-3; tentative D call: TRBD1 (5 bases). Looked up from germline, CDR1 is MDHEN and CDR2 is SYDVKM. The CDR3 is 16 residues long. V was cut by 2 bases and J by 0 bases, with 12 bases left in between. The CDR3 protein is CASSLVAGISTDTQYF. CDR3 nucleotides: TGTGCCAGCAGTTTAGTCGCAGGGATTAGCACAGATACGCAGTATTTT.

The chain is built from TRBV27 and TRBJ2-6; D is perhaps TRBD2 (5 bases). The CDR3 sequence is 14 residues long. The germline gives CDR1 MNHEY, CDR2 SMNVEV (reference sequence). Deletions cut 6 bases from V and 2 bases from J, with 8 bases between. In DNA, the CDR3 is TGTGCCAGCAGCGGAGCGGCTGGGGCCAACGTCCTGACTTTC. It codes for CASSGAAGANVLTF.

V is TRBV13 and J is TRBJ2-7; tentative D call: TRBD1 (6 bases). Trimming left V 5 bases short and J 2 bases short, with 10 bases between. The germline V gene has CDR1 PRHDT and CDR2 FYEKMQ (reference sequence). The CDR3 has 13 amino acids. CDR3 sequence reads: CASSRDKAYEQYF. The CDR3 coding sequence is TGTGCCAGCAGCCGGGACAAAGCCTACGAGCAGTACTTC.

J is TRBJ1-3 and V is TRBV4-2; D might be TRBD1 (6 bases). The CDR3 runs to 16 residues. Trimming cost V 7 bases and J 0 bases, with 16 bases left between them. CDR1 and CDR2 (germline): LGHNA, YNFKEQ. DNA for the CDR3: TGTGCCAGCACCTCAGGGGAAACGACCTCTGGAAACACCATATATTTT. Residues: CASTSGETTSGNTIYF.

This rearrangement joins TRBV7-9 to TRBJ1-5; 7 nucleotides align to TRBD1. The CDR3 is 15 residues long. V was pared by 5 bases and J by 2 bases, with 6 bases of the junction left unmatched. The germline gives CDR1 SEHNR, CDR2 FQNEAQ (reference sequence). In DNA form, the CDR3 reads TGTGCCAGCAGCGAGACAGGGCCTGGCAATCAGCCCCAGCATTTT. Translation: CASSETGPGNQPQHF.

This sequence joins TRBV4-2 and TRBJ2-2, with D possibly matching TRBD1 (6 bases). The germline V and J ends were trimmed by 0 bases and 1 base, with 9 bases remaining between them. The length of the CDR3 is 16 residues. Germline values: CDR1 LGHNA, CDR2 YNFKEQ. The CDR3, as DNA: TGTGCCAGCAGCCAAGATAGAGGGGGGAACACCGGGGAGCTGTTTTTT. Encoded protein: CASSQDRGGNTGELFF.

This chain uses TRBV7-2 with TRBJ2-1; 13 nucleotides agree with TRBD2. The CDR3 consists of 19 residues. Germline V lookup: CDR1 SGHTA, CDR2 FQGNSA. The V gene end was trimmed by 5 bases and the J gene end by 0 bases; junction bases not matched to a gene: 10. The CDR3 reads CASSKPLAGGVSSYNEQFF. CDR3 sequence (DNA): TGTGCCAGCAGCAAACCACTAGCGGGGGGGGTGAGCTCCTACAATGAGCAGTTCTTC.

This sequence joins TRBV2 and TRBJ1-5; a weak D match, TRBD1 (6 bases). The V gene lost 6 bases and the J gene lost 0 bases, with 12 bases spanning the gap. From germline, CDR1 is SNHLY and CDR2 FYNNEI. This CDR3 region has 15 residues. CDR3 DNA sequence: TGTGCCAGCAGGGGACAAGCTAATAGCAATCAGCCCCAGCATTTT. Translated: CASRGQANSNQPQHF.

The CDR3: CACSAPSLFF. In nucleotides, the CDR3 is TGTGCCTGTTCCGCCCCGAGTCTGTTTTTT. This chain joins TRBV30 and TRBJ1-4; D gene uncertain. Germline V lookup: CDR1 GTSNPN, CDR2 SVGIG (reference sequence). The V gene lost 6 bases and the J gene lost 14 bases, with 13 bases spanning the gap. The CDR3 is 10 amino acids. Supplemented by reference TRBV30 and TRBJ1-4, the full variable domain reads SQTIHQWPATLVQPVGSPLSLECTVEGTSNPNLYWYRQAAGRGLQLLFYSVGIGQISSEVPQNLSASRPQDRQFILSSKKLLLSDSGFYLCACSAPSLFFGSGTQLSVL.

For the CDR3, the DNA is TGTGCCAGTACCGATACCCCAGGCGCCTACGAGCAGTACTTC. This translates into CASTDTPGAYEQYF. The V and J genes are TRBV19 and TRBJ2-7, with D unclear. With 7 bases removed from V and 2 bases from J, the gap between germline ends came to 15 bases. CDR3 length: 14 amino acids. Per germline, CDR1 LNHDA and CDR2 SQIVND (reference sequence).

The chain has TRBV30 and TRBJ1-4, with TRBD1 identical over 7 bases. Germline V gene data show CDR1 as GTSNPN and CDR2 as SVGIG (reference sequence). Trimming cost V 7 bases and J 8 bases; bases outside gene matches: 13. There are 14 residues in the CDR3. The CDR3 DNA sequence: TGTGCCTTAAAGGAGGGGGCGGGTGGAGAAAAACTGTTTTTT. Encoded protein: CALKEGAGGEKLFF.

The CDR3 loop is CASSPTAGGNTEAFF. The CDR3 DNA is TGCGCCAGCAGCCCTACGGCCGGGGGGAACACTGAAGCTTTCTTT. V usage is TRBV5-1 and J usage is TRBJ1-1, with D possibly matching TRBD1 (5 bases). V gave up 4 bases and J gave up 1 base, with 14 bases separating them. Per germline, CDR1 SGHRS and CDR2 YFSETQ. The CDR3 is made up of 15 amino acids.

The chain uses TRBV12-2 and TRBJ1-5; the tabulated D call, TRBD1, remains unverified against the DNA. TRBV12-2 is classified as a pseudogene. The CDR3 is 19 amino acids. CDR3 in DNA: TGTGCAAGTCGCTCCCGGGACATCATCACTTTTTTTAGCAATCAGCCCCAGCATTTT. Amino acid sequence: CASRSRDIITFFSNQPQHF.

V and J are TRBV7-2 and TRBJ2-7, with a tentative D call TRBD2 (5 bases). This CDR3 has 16 residues. Germline loops: CDR1 SGHTA, CDR2 FQGNSA. V lost 3 bases, J lost 4 bases, and 19 bases lay in between. In DNA, the CDR3 is TGTGCCAGCAGCTTCCAATCTGGAGAGGGCCCATACGAGCAGTACTTC. Translated, it gives CASSFQSGEGPYEQYF.

The V call is TRBV6-6, the J call TRBJ2-2; possible D gene TRBD1, 5 bases. CDR3 length: 15 residues. Trimming cost V 0 bases and J 5 bases, with 10 bases left between them. The germline V gene encodes CDR1 MNHNY and CDR2 SVGAGI (reference sequence). CDR3 sequence reads: CASSYSMQGTGELFF. Written as DNA, the CDR3 is TGTGCCAGCAGTTACTCGATGCAGGGAACCGGGGAGCTGTTTTTT.

The chain employs TRBV5-1 and TRBJ2-7, with D perhaps TRBD1 (6 bases). Trimming removed 4 bases from V and 6 bases from J, with 17 bases in between. The CDR3 consists of 14 residues. Germline V lookup: CDR1 SGHRS, CDR2 YFSETQ. DNA for the CDR3: TGCGCCAGCAGCACTAACAGGGTTGGTGGCGAGCAGTACTTC. It yields the protein CASSTNRVGGEQYF.

The V gene is TRBV6-6, the J gene TRBJ2-7, with D possibly being TRBD2 (6 bases). The V end was cut by 6 bases, the J end by 3 bases, with 15 bases between. From germline, CDR1 is MNHNY and CDR2 SVGAGI (reference sequence). This CDR3 is built from 14 residues. The CDR3 protein is CASRRPGLSYEQYF. In DNA form, the CDR3 reads TGTGCCAGCAGACGTCCGGGACTGAGCTACGAGCAGTACTTC.

This chain uses TRBV18 with TRBJ1-6; no reliable D call. This CDR3 is 15 amino acids long. Deletions cut 0 bases from V and 10 bases from J, with 13 bases between. Germline values: CDR1 KGHSH, CDR2 LQKENI. CDR3 loop: CASSPPRGSYSPLHF. CDR3 DNA sequence: TGTGCCAGCTCACCACCCAGAGGGTCCTACTCACCCCTCCACTTT.

V usage is TRBV5-4 and J usage is TRBJ1-4; 7 bases are shared with TRBD1. V lost 4 bases and J lost 3; bases outside the gene matches: 9. CDR3 length: 16 residues. CDR1 is SGHNT, CDR2 YYREEE, per germline (reference sequence). Written as DNA, the CDR3 is TGTGCCAGCAGCCTGACGACCGGGACAGCTAATGAAAAACTGTTTTTT. Amino acid sequence: CASSLTTGTANEKLFF.

The rearrangement joins TRBV7-8 to TRBJ2-7, with D hard to call. Germline lookup yields CDR1 SGHVS and CDR2 FQNEAQ. The CDR3 runs to 13 residues. Trimming stripped 5 bases from V and 0 bases from J, with 8 bases between. The CDR3 nucleotides read TGTGCCAGCAGCCCCCATAGCTCCTACGAGCAGTACTTC. It translates to CASSPHSSYEQYF.

The J gene is TRBJ2-7, the V gene TRBV27, with D tentatively TRBD1 (5 bases). The V end lost 3 bases, the J end lost 0 bases, and 12 bases lay between the germline ends. Germline CDR1 is MNHEY and CDR2 is SMNVEV (reference sequence). The CDR3 runs 15 residues. CDR3: CASSLDIYSSYEQYF. In DNA, the CDR3 is TGTGCCAGCAGTTTGGACATATATAGCTCCTACGAGCAGTACTTC.

The genes are TRBV7-3 and TRBJ2-7; TRBD1 matches 10 bases. The V and J ends lost 5 bases and 6 bases, in that order; junction bases with no gene match: 7. CDR1 and CDR2 (germline): SGHTA, FQGTGA. This CDR3 has 14 residues. The CDR3 region has the DNA TGTGCCAGCAGCACGACAGGGGGCGCAAGCGAGCAGTACTTC. Its protein product is CASSTTGGASEQYF.

The genes are TRBV9 and TRBJ2-1; 9 bases align to TRBD2. The CDR3 loop spans 15 amino acids. V dropped 0 bases and J dropped 2; count of bases not matched to a gene: 0. Germline lookup yields CDR1 SGDLS and CDR2 YYNGEE. The CDR3 DNA sequence: TGTGCCAGCAGCGTAGTAGCGGGGGCCTACAATGAGCAGTTCTTC. Its protein is CASSVVAGAYNEQFF.